This is a list of T cell receptor beta chains from one sample in a study of blood T cell repertoires in COVID-19. Profiling relied on immunoSEQ multiplex PCR, and the TCRdb table lists in-frame clones only, not all of them. The sample lists just under 350,000 clones, more than 70% occurring once. Source material: peripheral blood. These receptors originate from a man between 25 and 39 years old with active or convalescent COVID-19. CDR3s include the opening cysteine and the closing phenylalanine or tryptophan. The D gene is left open where the match is weak. Clone size is not always given. Where it is, it says once, few, many or a class for expanded clones.

>TRBV11-2|-|-|TRBJ2-1
CASSFGGHYNEQFF
TGTGCCAGCAGCTTTGGGGGCCACTACAATGAGCAGTTCTTC
>TRBV24-1|TRBD1|-|TRBJ1-6
CATSDRQGRLDRNNSPLHF
TGTGCCACCAGTGACCGGCAGGGACGACTGGACAGGAATAATTCACCCCTCCACTTT
>TRBV24-1|-|once|TRBJ2-3
CATSAPTGTDTQYF
TGTGCCACCAGTGCTCCCACAGGCACAGATACGCAGTATTTT
>TRBV6-2/TRBV6-3|TRBD1|-|TRBJ1-6
CASSYWGQHSPLHF
TGTGCCAGCAGTTACTGGGGACAGCATTCACCCCTCCACTTT
>TRBV4-1|-|-|TRBJ2-7
CASRAPGESYEQYF
TGCGCCAGCAGAGCCCCGGGGGAGAGCTACGAGCAGTACTTC
>TRBV9|TRBD1|-|TRBJ1-6
CASSASQGRNSPLHF
TGTGCCAGCAGCGCCTCACAGGGGAGAAACTCACCCCTCCACTTT
>TRBV6-5|-|-|TRBJ1-2
CASSYSEEGRDYGYTF
TGTGCCAGCAGTTACTCGGAAGAGGGTAGAGACTATGGCTACACCTTC
>TRBV7-2|-|once|TRBJ2-1
CASSPYRVGEQFF
TGTGCCAGCAGCCCTTACAGGGTCGGTGAGCAGTTCTTC
>TRBV19|TRBD2|-|TRBJ2-1
CASSAQRTSGNNEQFF
TGTGCCAGTAGTGCACAACGGACTAGCGGTAACAATGAGCAGTTCTTC
>TRBV15|-|-|TRBJ2-3
CATSGTGTDTQYF
TGTGCCACCAGCGGAACAGGTACAGATACGCAGTATTTT
>TRBV6-5|TRBD2|-|TRBJ2-1
CASMTAGGSYNEQFF
TGTGCCAGCATGACAGCGGGAGGCTCCTACAATGAGCAGTTCTTC
>TRBV11-2|TRBD2|-|TRBJ2-7
CASRGLAGARSYEQYF
TGTGCCAGCAGGGGACTAGCGGGGGCGCGGTCCTACGAGCAGTACTTC
>TRBV19|TRBD1|-|TRBJ1-5
CASSKGQSQPQHF
TGTGCCAGTAGCAAGGGACAGTCCCAGCCCCAGCATTTT
>TRBV12-3/TRBV12-4|-|-|TRBJ1-5
CASSLPSQPQHF
TGTGCCAGCAGTTTACCTTCTCAGCCCCAGCATTTT
>TRBV7-6|TRBD1|few|TRBJ1-5
CASSWDRAQPQHF
TGTGCCAGCAGCTGGGACAGGGCGCAGCCCCAGCATTTT
>TRBV7-9|-|-|TRBJ2-3
CASSLRQAPDTQYF
TGTGCCAGCAGCCTGCGACAGGCACCAGATACGCAGTATTTT
>TRBV27|-|-|TRBJ2-5
CASSPNPGQRETQYF
TGTGCCAGCAGTCCAAACCCCGGACAGAGAGAGACCCAGTACTTC
>TRBV27|-|once|TRBJ1-5
CASSLVRGNQPQHF
TGTGCCAGCAGTTTAGTGAGGGGCAATCAGCCCCAGCATTTT
>TRBV27|TRBD2|many|TRBJ2-4
CASSFAGGKNIQYF
TGTGCCAGCAGCTTCGCGGGGGGCAAAAACATTCAGTACTTC
>TRBV30|TRBD2|-|TRBJ2-5
CAWSVLLAGETQYF
TGTGCCTGGAGTGTACTACTAGCGGGGGAGACCCAGTACTTC
>TRBV7-9|-|-|TRBJ2-3
CASSPSGDEGDTQYF
TGTGCCAGCAGCCCATCGGGGGACGAGGGGGATACGCAGTATTTT
>TRBV7-2|-|-|TRBJ1-1
CASSLVVLYNTEAFF
TGTGCCAGCAGCTTAGTCGTCCTGTATAACACTGAAGCTTTCTTT
>TRBV11-3|-|few|TRBJ1-3
CASSLEQYTIYF
TGTGCCAGCAGCTTAGAACAATACACCATATATTTT
>TRBV6-5|TRBD1|once|TRBJ2-7
CASSSSTGAVGDEQYF
TGTGCCAGCAGTTCCTCAACAGGGGCGGTTGGTGACGAGCAGTACTTC
>TRBV28|TRBD2|-|TRBJ2-7
CASSTRTSGSPTHSYEQYF
TGTGCCAGCAGTACACGGACTAGCGGGTCCCCTACGCACTCCTACGAGCAGTACTTC
>TRBV24-1|-|-|TRBJ2-2
CATSDLDGDTGELFF
TGTGCCACCAGTGATTTAGACGGGGACACCGGGGAGCTGTTTTTT
>TRBV5-5|TRBD1|-|TRBJ1-5
CASSITGGWGNQPQHF
TGTGCCAGCAGCATAACAGGGGGCTGGGGCAATCAGCCCCAGCATTTT
>TRBV6-2/TRBV6-3|-|-|TRBJ2-1
CASSRSSSGALSYNEQFF
TGTGCCAGCAGTCGTTCTTCCTCGGGTGCCCTCTCCTACAATGAGCAGTTCTTC
>TRBV30|-|-|TRBJ2-1
CAWSVNRDNEQFF
TGTGCCTGGAGTGTGAACAGGGACAATGAGCAGTTCTTC
>TRBV5-6|-|-|TRBJ2-3
CASSLMRGGTDTQYF
TGTGCCAGCAGCTTAATGAGGGGGGGGACAGATACGCAGTATTTT
>TRBV5-1|-|-|TRBJ2-3
CASSLVQHTDTQYF
TGCGCCAGCAGCTTGGTACAGCATACAGATACGCAGTATTTT
>TRBV6-6|-|-|TRBJ1-4
CASIESGTAEKLFF
TGTGCCAGCATCGAGTCGGGGACTGCTGAAAAACTGTTTTTT
>TRBV5-1|-|-|TRBJ1-1
CASSLVSGSTEAFF
TGCGCCAGCAGCTTGGTATCGGGGAGCACTGAAGCTTTCTTT
>TRBV2|-|-|TRBJ1-3
CASSEDLSTIYF
TGTGCCAGCAGTGAAGATCTGAGCACCATATATTTT
>TRBV6-5|-|-|TRBJ1-3
CASSYGWRGPGNTIYF
TGTGCCAGCAGTTACGGTTGGCGGGGGCCTGGAAACACCATATATTTT
>TRBV5-1|TRBD2|-|TRBJ2-7
CASRGGEYEQYF
TGCGCCAGCAGGGGAGGGGAGTACGAGCAGTACTTC
>TRBV5-4|TRBD1|-|TRBJ2-1
CASSLEGGQGARSEQFF
TGTGCCAGCAGCTTGGAAGGGGGACAGGGGGCGCGGAGTGAGCAGTTCTTC
>TRBV6-4|-|-|TRBJ2-7
CASSAQGSSYEQYF
TGTGCCAGCAGTGCACAGGGTTCAAGCTACGAGCAGTACTTC
>TRBV5-1|-|-|TRBJ2-7
CASSLAKPYEQYF
TGCGCCAGCAGCTTGGCCAAGCCCTACGAGCAGTACTTC
>TRBV5-1|TRBD1|-|TRBJ1-4
CASSLGDRDREKLFF
TGCGCCAGCAGCTTGGGCGACAGGGATCGCGAAAAACTGTTTTTT
>TRBV24-1|-|few|TRBJ1-1
CATSAHAGLNTEAFF
TGTGCCACCAGTGCCCATGCGGGACTGAACACTGAAGCTTTCTTT
>TRBV10-1|TRBD1|-|TRBJ1-1
CASPRTGMNTEAFF
TGCGCCAGCCCCCGGACAGGAATGAACACTGAAGCTTTCTTT
>TRBV13|-|few|TRBJ1-4
CASSLTHSMVSGYYNEKLFF
TGTGCCAGCAGCTTAACCCATAGCATGGTCAGCGGGTATTATAATGAAAAACTGTTTTTT
>TRBV28|-|-|TRBJ2-1
CAINGNRLVAYNEQFF
TGTGCCATCAACGGAAACAGACTAGTCGCATACAATGAGCAGTTCTTC
>TRBV9|-|-|TRBJ2-1
CASSEGLVNEQFF
TGTGCCAGCAGCGAGGGGTTGGTCAATGAGCAGTTCTTC
>TRBV19|-|-|TRBJ2-3
CASSGGPGTTQYF
TGTGCCAGTAGTGGGGGCCCAGGGACTACGCAGTATTTT
>TRBV4-1|TRBD2|-|TRBJ2-5
CASSQGWTSNSQETQYF
TGCGCCAGCAGCCAAGGCTGGACTAGCAACAGCCAAGAGACCCAGTACTTC
>TRBV28|TRBD1|-|TRBJ1-1
CASSFRLWDRRTEAFF
TGTGCCAGCAGTTTTCGACTGTGGGACAGGCGAACTGAAGCTTTCTTT
>TRBV6-5|-|-|TRBJ1-1
CASRRGTNTEAFF
TGTGCCAGCCGAAGGGGGACGAACACTGAAGCTTTCTTT
>TRBV18|-|-|TRBJ2-3
CASSSQPTSDTQYF
TGTGCCAGCTCATCACAACCTACCTCAGATACGCAGTATTTT
>TRBV28|-|-|TRBJ1-4
CASSLKRQWYEKLFF
TGTGCCAGCAGTTTGAAACGTCAGTGGTATGAAAAACTGTTTTTT
>TRBV3-1/TRBV3-2|-|once|TRBJ2-7
CASSAHGAVSNYEQYF
TGTGCCAGCAGCGCACATGGAGCTGTCTCGAACTACGAGCAGTACTTC
>TRBV18|-|-|TRBJ2-1
CASSQILQVSSYNEQFF
TGTGCCAGCTCCCAAATACTACAGGTCAGCTCCTACAATGAGCAGTTCTTC